The 2 T cell receptor beta chains below come from one sample, sequenced in a study of CD8+ T cells in alopecia areata. Investigators isolated RNA and reverse transcribed it into cDNA to act as the sequencing template. TCRdb keeps only in-frame clones here, not all; method: immunoSEQ multiplex PCR. The record shows over 100,000 clones for this sample, with no singletons present. Sequenced sample: lesional skin. These receptor sequences come from a C3H/HeJ mouse with alopecia areata. Mouse MHC haplotype: H2-k.

This clone came up a few times. Mouse gene names and germline throughout. The sequenced fragment ends 4 residues before the CDR3 boundary, so the rest is inferred from the germline J gene. V is TRBV13-3 and J is TRBJ1-1; 7 positions agree with TRBD1. Trimming cost V 6 bases and J 2 bases; bases outside gene matches: 4. Per germline, CDR1 NNHDY and CDR2 SYVADS. CDR3 length equals 13 residues. CDR3 sequence: CASKTGVNTEVFF. CDR3 DNA, as far as it was read: TGTGCCAGCAAAACAGGGGTCAACACA.

This clone was detected a few times. Gene names and germline match the mouse. The CDR3 is cut off 4 residues early in the read; its end comes from the germline J gene. J is TRBJ2-1 and V is TRBV19; TRBD2 agrees at 8 bases. The CDR3 totals 15 residues. V shed 4 bases and J 6 bases; nucleotides not matched to a gene: 9. Germline assignment: CDR1 FNHDT and CDR2 SITEND (reference sequence). The CDR3 is CASSSGLGGFAEQFF. The CDR3 bases that were read are TGTGCCAGCAGTTCAGGACTGGGAGGTTTTGCT.